The rows below give T cell receptor beta chains drawn from one sample of a study of blood T cell repertoires in COVID-19. The table came from immunoSEQ multiplex PCR; TCRdb's copy has only in-frame clones and leaves some out. Among about 120,000 clones listed, 82% were seen once. Sequenced material: peripheral blood. These receptors originate from a woman between 55 and 75 years old with acute or convalescent COVID-19. CDR3s include the opening cysteine and the closing phenylalanine or tryptophan. The D gene is left open where the match is weak. The listing skips clone size in some rows; elsewhere it reads once, few, many or a size class.

V gene	J gene	clone size	D gene	CDR3 protein	CDR3 DNA
TRBV5-4	TRBJ1-5	-	-	CASSLAGSNQPQHF	TGTGCCAGCAGCCTCGCGGGAAGCAATCAGCCCCAGCATTTT
TRBV5-4	TRBJ2-7	-	-	CASSLASRSTNPYEQYF	TGTGCCAGCAGCTTGGCGAGTCGGAGTACGAACCCGTACGAGCAGTACTTC
TRBV30	TRBJ1-5	-	-	CAWSPTRNQPQHF	TGTGCCTGGAGTCCAACAAGAAATCAGCCCCAGCATTTT
TRBV28	TRBJ1-2	-	-	CASSSELRRPAGYGYTF	TGTGCCAGCAGTTCCGAATTGAGGAGGCCTGCTGGGTATGGCTACACCTTC
TRBV4-3	TRBJ1-1	-	-	CASSPYEGVTEAFF	TGCGCCAGCAGCCCTTATGAAGGGGTAACTGAAGCTTTCTTT
TRBV27	TRBJ2-1	-	TRBD1	CASSTQDRGSYNEQFF	TGTGCCAGCAGTACCCAGGACAGGGGCTCCTACAATGAGCAGTTCTTC
TRBV2	TRBJ1-1	-	-	CASRKVGAGGTEAFF	TGTGCCAGCAGGAAAGTGGGGGCTGGCGGCACTGAAGCTTTCTTT
TRBV27	TRBJ2-1	-	TRBD1	CASSRGRDRVMGEQFF	TGTGCCAGCTCCCGGGGTCGGGACAGGGTAATGGGTGAGCAGTTCTTC
TRBV5-1	TRBJ2-3	-	-	CASSLGPDRGDTQYF	TGCGCCAGCAGCTTGGGCCCGGACAGAGGAGATACGCAGTATTTT
TRBV6-5	TRBJ1-2	-	TRBD1	CASSPGGTNYGYTF	TGTGCCAGCAGTCCAGGGGGAACTAACTATGGCTACACCTTC
TRBV7-2	TRBJ2-3	-	-	CASSLVADTSTDTQYF	TGTGCCAGCAGCTTAGTTGCTGATACTAGCACAGATACGCAGTATTTT
TRBV7-2	TRBJ2-7	few	TRBD2	CASSLGRGPTYEQYF	TGTGCCAGCAGCCTGGGGAGGGGCCCTACCTACGAGCAGTACTTC
TRBV7-9	TRBJ2-5	-	-	CASSLAYSPETQYF	TGTGCCAGCAGCTTAGCGTACAGCCCCGAGACCCAGTACTTC
TRBV10-3	TRBJ2-4	-	TRBD2	CAISEVAGGGNIQYF	TGTGCCATCAGTGAGGTAGCGGGAGGCGGGAACATTCAGTACTTC
TRBV9	TRBJ1-2	-	TRBD1	CASSPLSGTAGYTF	TGTGCCAGCAGCCCCCTTTCCGGGACAGCGGGCTACACCTTC
TRBV6-1	TRBJ2-7	-	-	CASSEPGTSWEQYF	TGTGCCAGCAGTGAACCAGGGACTTCTTGGGAGCAGTACTTC
TRBV18	TRBJ1-4	-	-	CASSPGGNEKLFF	TGTGCCAGCTCACCAGGGGGGAATGAAAAACTGTTTTTT
TRBV19	TRBJ2-5	few	-	CASSPGLEETQYF	TGTGCCAGTAGTCCCGGACTCGAAGAGACCCAGTACTTC
TRBV4-2	TRBJ1-2	once	TRBD1	CASSQVSGTGLYGYTF	TGTGCCAGCAGCCAAGTTTCGGGGACAGGGTTATATGGCTACACCTTC
TRBV6-5	TRBJ1-1	-	-	CASSSPGGTEAFF	TGTGCCAGCAGTTCTCCCGGGGGTACTGAAGCTTTCTTT
TRBV7-2	TRBJ1-2	-	-	CASSFAGPDYGYTF	TGTGCCAGCAGCTTTGCGGGGCCGGACTATGGCTACACCTTC
TRBV7-2	TRBJ2-1	few	-	CASETSEASSYNEQFF	TGTGCCAGCGAAACCTCGGAGGCGAGCTCCTACAATGAGCAGTTCTTC
TRBV5-1	TRBJ1-6	few	-	CASSLVADNSPLHF	TGCGCCAGCAGCTTGGTGGCAGATAATTCACCCCTCCACTTT
TRBV24-1	TRBJ2-2	-	TRBD1	CATSDDRGGNTGELFF	TGTGCCACCAGTGACGACAGGGGGGGAAACACCGGGGAGCTGTTTTTT
TRBV5-1	TRBJ1-3	few	-	CASSSGHKENTIYF	TGCGCCAGCAGCTCGGGACACAAAGAAAACACCATATATTTT
TRBV6-2/TRBV6-3	TRBJ1-1	-	-	CASSQGGVTEAFF	TGTGCCAGCAGTCAAGGAGGGGTCACTGAAGCTTTCTTT
TRBV5-1	TRBJ2-2	-	TRBD1	CASSTGQANTGELFF	TGCGCCAGCAGCACCGGACAGGCCAACACCGGGGAGCTGTTTTTT
TRBV7-2	TRBJ2-7	-	-	CASSFGGMSSYEQYF	TGTGCCAGCAGCTTCGGGGGAATGAGCTCCTACGAGCAGTACTTC
TRBV2	TRBJ2-7	-	-	CASLGLYEQYF	TGTGCCAGCTTGGGCCTTTACGAGCAGTACTTC
TRBV7-3	TRBJ2-7	-	-	CASSLTTYEQYF	TGTGCCAGCAGCTTAACCACCTACGAGCAGTACTTC
TRBV7-3	TRBJ1-1	few	TRBD1	CASSAQGDNTEAFF	TGTGCCAGCAGCGCACAGGGGGACAACACTGAAGCTTTCTTT